Here is one T cell receptor (beta chain) with its context. The entry originates in a study of cytomegalovirus exposure and HLA in healthy donors. Both 60 Vbeta primers and 13 Jbeta primers went into the PCR. Some clones are missing from TCRdb's copy, which holds only in-frame ones; the method was immunoSEQ multiplex PCR. The sample has 100,000 to 150,000 clones. The sequenced material came from PBMCs. The clonotype was recovered from a man younger than 35 in good health and CMV-seronegative.

Here the CDR3 DNA reads TGTGCCAGCACCGGGAGGGTTTCCTACGAGCAGTACTTC. This encodes CASTGRVSYEQYF. The chain couples TRBV28 to TRBJ2-7, with TRBD2 matching over 8 bases. The CDR3 consists of 13 residues. With V trimmed by 7 bases and J by 1 base, 3 bases remained unmatched. Germline V gives CDR1 MDHEN, CDR2 SYDVKM.